The 4 T cell receptor beta chains presented below share a single source sample, sequenced in a study of T cells after yellow fever vaccination. TCRdb reanalysed the 5' RACE reads using MiXCR and keeps one entry per CDR3 protein. The table has 300,000 to 400,000 distinct CDR3 sequences, 8.7% seen once. Sequenced material: PBMCs, taken on the day of the first yellow fever vaccination. The receptors here all came from a man between 18 and 35 years old who received the YFV17D yellow fever vaccine.

This clonotype was detected only a few times. V gene TRBV5-1 combines with J gene TRBJ1-2; D not certain. This CDR3 has 13 amino acids. The germline V and J ends were trimmed by 3 bases and 12 bases, with 18 bases remaining between them. Germline V gene sequence: CDR1 SGHRS, CDR2 YFSETQ. The CDR3: CASSSTTDTVNTF. The CDR3 DNA sequence: TGCGCCAGCAGCTCGACTACCGACACTGTTAACACCTTC.

The rearrangement joins TRBV11-2 to TRBJ2-1, with 9 bases identical to TRBD1. Germline loops: CDR1 SGHAT, CDR2 FQNNGV. The CDR3 loop spans 15 amino acids. The J segment lost 6 bases and the V segment lost 5 bases, leaving 8 bases of the junction unmatched. In DNA form, the CDR3 reads TGTGCCAGCAGCACCCACAGGGGGCGCCCCAATGAGCAGTTCTTC. Residues: CASSTHRGRPNEQFF.

The V and J genes are TRBV20-1 and TRBJ2-7; 9 bases match TRBD2. Germline V gene lookup returns CDR1 DFQATT and CDR2 SNEGSKA (reference sequence). V was clipped by 3 bases and J by 2 bases; unmatched bases: 2. This CDR3 has 13 residues. CDR3 nucleotide sequence: TGCAGTGCTAGTGTAGCGGGGGCCTACGAGCAGTACGTC. Translating it yields CSASVAGAYEQYV.

The chain combines TRBV7-9 with TRBJ2-5; 8 bases align to TRBD2. This CDR3 is 13 amino acids long. Germline values: CDR1 SEHNR, CDR2 FQNEAQ (reference sequence). V lost 6 bases to trimming and J lost 5 bases; unmatched junction nucleotides: 5. CDR3 in amino acids: CASRRGGRETQYF. The CDR3 nucleotides are TGTGCCAGCAGACGGGGGGGCCGGGAGACCCAGTACTTC.